The clone carrying this T cell receptor (beta chain) was seen only a few times. Its specificity is not known. V lost 3 bases to trimming and J lost 2 bases, with 17 bases between them. This CDR3 comprises 16 residues. Germline CDR1 is LGHDT and CDR2 is YNNKEL (reference sequence). The data derive from a study of regulatory T cells in long-lasting Graves disease. The study's findings and limits: Persistent disease exhibited a predilection for TRBV28, TRBJ1-2 and TRBJ2-5.

Documented time point: persistent/refractory GD, antithyroid drugs over 5 years with positive TRAb. After RNA was extracted from PBMCs, the TCR library was made from it. Criteria from the American Thyroid Association guidelines were applied to diagnose Graves' disease. In building TCR beta libraries, iRepertoire HTBI primers were used together with Arm-PCR of CDR3 regions. TCRdb reanalysed the multiplex PCR reads using MiXCR and keeps one entry per CDR3 protein. The sample lists roughly 400,000 distinct CDR3 sequences; roughly a fifth were seen once. The origin of this receptor is a female donor with Graves disease. The source was peripheral blood mononuclear cells (PBMCs), collected when the disease was refractory, from a patient treated with antithyroid drugs. This rearrangement joins TRBV3-1 to TRBJ2-7; no firm D call. This CDR3 is CASSQNPSGSPYEQYF. The CDR3 DNA sequence: TGTGCCAGCAGCCAGAATCCTTCCGGGTCCCCCTACGAGCAGTACTTC.